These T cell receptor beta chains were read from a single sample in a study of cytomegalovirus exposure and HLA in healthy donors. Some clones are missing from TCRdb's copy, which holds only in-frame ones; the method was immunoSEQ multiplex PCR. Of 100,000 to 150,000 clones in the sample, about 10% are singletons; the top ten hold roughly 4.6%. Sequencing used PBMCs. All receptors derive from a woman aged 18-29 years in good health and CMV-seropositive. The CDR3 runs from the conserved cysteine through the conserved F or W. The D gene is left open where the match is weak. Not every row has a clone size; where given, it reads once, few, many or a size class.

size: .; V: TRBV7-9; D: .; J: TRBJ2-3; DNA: TGTGCCAGCAGCTTATCGGGAGCCGTAGATACGCAGTATTTT; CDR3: CASSLSGAVDTQYF
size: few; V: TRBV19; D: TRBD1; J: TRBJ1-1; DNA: TGTGCCAGTAGTACCCCTGGACAGGGAATTGGAGCTTTCTTT; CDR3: CASSTPGQGIGAFF
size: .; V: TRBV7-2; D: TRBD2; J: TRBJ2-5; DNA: TGTGCCAGCAGCTTAGTTTTTGGCCTAGCGGGAGGAGAGACCCAGTACTTC; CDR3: CASSLVFGLAGGETQYF
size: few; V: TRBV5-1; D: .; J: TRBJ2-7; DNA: TGCGCCAGCAGCTCCCTGGGAGTCGCTAGCTCCTACGAGCAGTACTTC; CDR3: CASSSLGVASSYEQYF
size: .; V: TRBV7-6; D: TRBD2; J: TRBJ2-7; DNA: TGTGCCAGCAGCTTAGATAGCGGGAGGGCCCTTATCAACGAGCAGTACTTC; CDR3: CASSLDSGRALINEQYF
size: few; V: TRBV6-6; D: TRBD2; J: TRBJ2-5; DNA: TGTGCCAGCAGTCTTCGACTAGCGGGAGGAAAAGAGACCCAGTACTTC; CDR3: CASSLRLAGGKETQYF
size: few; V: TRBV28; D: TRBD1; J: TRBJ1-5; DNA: TGTGCCAGCAGTCCATCACAGGGGACAGGGGTGAGCAATCAGCCCCAGCATTTT; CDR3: CASSPSQGTGVSNQPQHF
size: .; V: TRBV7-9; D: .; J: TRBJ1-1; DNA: TGTGCCAGCAGCTTATTGGGGGAGGGCACTGAAGCTTTCTTT; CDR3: CASSLLGEGTEAFF
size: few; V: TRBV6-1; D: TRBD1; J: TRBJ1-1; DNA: TGTGCCAGCAACCAGGGGGTTAACACTGAAGCTTTCTTT; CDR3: CASNQGVNTEAFF
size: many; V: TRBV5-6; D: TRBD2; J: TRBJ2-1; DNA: TGTGCCAGCAGCATCCTGGGACTATGGAATACAATCGGGCAGTTCTTC; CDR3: CASSILGLWNTIGQFF
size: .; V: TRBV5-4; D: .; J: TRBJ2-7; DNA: TGTGCCAGCAGCTTGGACAGCCTGAGCTCCTACGAGCAGTACTTC; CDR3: CASSLDSLSSYEQYF
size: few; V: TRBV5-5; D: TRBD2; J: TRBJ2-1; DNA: TGTGCCAGCAGCTTCTGGGGGGAGGGCCTCCCCCGTGAGCAGTTCTTC; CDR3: CASSFWGEGLPREQFF
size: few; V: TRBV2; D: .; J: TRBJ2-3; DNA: TGTGCCAGCAGTGAAGCCCAGATCACAGATACGCAGTATTTT; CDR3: CASSEAQITDTQYF